Listed below are T cell receptor beta chains from one sample, sequenced in a study of tumor and adjacent non-tumor tissue in lung cancer. MiXCR, applied by TCRdb to the multiplex PCR reads, yields one record per CDR3 protein. The repertoire holds about 75,000 distinct CDR3 sequences, with roughly 73% as singletons. Material: lung tumor tissue. Receptor source: a woman between 50 and 59 years old with non-small cell lung cancer. CDR3s include the opening cysteine and the closing phenylalanine or tryptophan. The D gene is left open where the match is weak. Clone size, where shown, is once, few, many, or a class for clones that have expanded.

v_call	clone_size	d_call	cdr3_length	j_call	cdr3_nt	cdr3_aa
TRBV29-1	once	TRBD2	16	TRBJ2-2	TGCAACGTTGAAGCCCCTAGTGGGAGGGCCTCCGGGGAGCTGTTTTTT	CNVEAPSGRASGELFF
TRBV6-5	.	.	14	TRBJ1-2	TGCGTCGGCAGGATGACCGACGGGAACTGTGGCTACACCTTC	CVGRMTDGNCGYTF
TRBV6-5	.	TRBD2	13	TRBJ2-7	TGTGCCAGCAGGGGGACTAGCGACTACGAGCTGTACTTC	CASRGTSDYELYF
TRBV11-2	.	.	16	TRBJ2-3	TGTGCAAGCAGCCTGGTGGGTTATCCGCTTCCAGATACGCAGTATTTT	CASSLVGYPLPDTQYF
TRBV6-2/TRBV6-3	.	.	16	TRBJ2-1	TGTGCCAGCAGGCGGGGCGGGGTGACGTCGTACAATGAGCAGTGCTTC	CASRRGGVTSYNEQCF
TRBV20-1	few	.	19	TRBJ2-6	TGCAGTGCTAGAGATGGTTCGGTTTCAGGGGTCTCTGGGGCCAACGTCCTGACTTTC	CSARDGSVSGVSGANVLTF
TRBV20-1	.	.	13	TRBJ2-5	TGCAGTACTCAGCAGGGGTTAGAAGAGACCCAGTACTTC	CSTQQGLEETQYF
TRBV29-1	once	TRBD1	15	TRBJ2-2	TGCGGCGTTAGGGATCGGGACAGAGACACCGGGGAGCTATTTTTT	CGVRDRDRDTGELFF
TRBV11-3	.	.	14	TRBJ2-2	TGTACCAGCAGCCTAGTGGGGGGCACCGGGGAACTGTTTTTT	CTSSLVGGTGELFF
TRBV28	.	TRBD2	15	TRBJ2-7	TGTGCCAGCAGTTTTACAACCGGGACTAGAATACAGCAGTACTTC	CASSFTTGTRIQQYF
TRBV4-2	many	TRBD2	15	TRBJ2-3	TGTGCCAGCAGCTCCAGGACTAGTGATACAGATACGCAGTATTTT	CASSSRTSDTDTQYF
TRBV6-5	.	.	14	TRBJ1-6	TGTGCCAGCATTTCTCAAATAGCAAATTCACCCCTCCACTTC	CASISQIANSPLHF
TRBV5-1	.	TRBD2	16	TRBJ2-3	TGCGCCAGCAGCTTGGGAGCGGGAAGCAGCACAGATATGCAGTATTTT	CASSLGAGSSTDMQYF
TRBV4-2	once	.	17	TRBJ2-4	TGTGCCAGCAGCCTAAATTCAGGGGCCGCGGACAAAGACACTCAGTACTTC	CASSLNSGAADKDTQYF
TRBV28	.	.	13	TRBJ1-2	TGTGCCAACAGTTTCCGGGGCAACTATGGCTATACCTTC	CANSFRGNYGYTF
TRBV6-1	.	.	14	TRBJ1-6	TGTGCCAGCAGTGAAGAAGAGGAAAATTCACCTCTCCAGTTT	CASSEEEENSPLQF
TRBV4-1	many	.	15	TRBJ1-6	TGCGCCAGCAGCCCCCGGGACGGTTATAATTCACCCCTCCACTTT	CASSPRDGYNSPLHF
TRBV4-1	.	TRBD2	18	TRBJ2-7	TGCGCCAGCAGCCAAGATCTCCCCCCTAGCGGGGTCTCCTACGAGCAGCACTTC	CASSQDLPPSGVSYEQHF
TRBV4-1	once	.	13	TRBJ2-1	TGCGCCAACAGCCAGACGGGGGATTCTGAGCAGTTCTTC	CANSQTGDSEQFF
TRBV4-1	.	.	21	TRBJ1-5	TGCGCCAGCAGCCAAGTAGCTTTCTCCACGAGCTTGCTTTATAGCAATCAGCCCCAGCATTTT	CASSQVAFSTSLLYSNQPQHF
TRBV6-5	.	.	14	TRBJ1-6	TGTGCCAGCCGCCGGGGCTTCGACGGTTCACCCCTCCACTTT	CASRRGFDGSPLHF
TRBV7-9	few	.	14	TRBJ2-3	TGTGCCAGCAGCTCTGAGCGGTTCACAGATACGCAGTATTTT	CASSSERFTDTQYF
TRBV6-1	.	TRBD1	14	TRBJ1-2	TGTGACAGCAGTGAAGTACAGGGGGCTTATGGCTACACCTTC	CDSSEVQGAYGYTF
TRBV5-1	.	TRBD1	15	TRBJ2-7	TGCGCCAGCAGCTTGGGGGACAGGGTATCCTACGAGTCGTACTTC	CASSLGDRVSYESYF
TRBV29-1	.	TRBD1	13	TRBJ2-1	TGCAGCGTTGAGGGGGGACAGGGTCATCTCCAATTCTTC	CSVEGGQGHLQFF
TRBV7-8	few	TRBD2	16	TRBJ2-3	TGTGCCAGCGGCTTAGTAGTCGGGAGGCCCACAGATACGCAGTATTTT	CASGLVVGRPTDTQYF
TRBV20-1	.	TRBD2	15	TRBJ2-7	TGTAGTGCTAGAGAACAACTAGCGGGAACCTACGAGCGGTACTTC	CSAREQLAGTYERYF
TRBV12-3/TRBV12-4	.	.	16	TRBJ2-1	TGTGCCAGCTTCCCCGGGAGACGGAACTCGATTAATGAGCAGTTCTTC	CASFPGRRNSINEQFF
TRBV6-2/TRBV6-3	.	.	15	TRBJ2-2	TGTGCCAGCAGTCACAGACGGGGGAACACCGGGGAGCTGTTTTTT	CASSHRRGNTGELFF
TRBV5-4	.	.	16	TRBJ1-6	TGTGCTAGCAGCTTGTTAGGAGTTCGAAAGAATTCACCCCTCCACTTT	CASSLLGVRKNSPLHF
TRBV5-1	many	TRBD2	17	TRBJ2-1	TGCGCCAGCAGCTCCTACACCCCTAGCGGGCCCCACAATGAGCAGTTCTTC	CASSSYTPSGPHNEQFF